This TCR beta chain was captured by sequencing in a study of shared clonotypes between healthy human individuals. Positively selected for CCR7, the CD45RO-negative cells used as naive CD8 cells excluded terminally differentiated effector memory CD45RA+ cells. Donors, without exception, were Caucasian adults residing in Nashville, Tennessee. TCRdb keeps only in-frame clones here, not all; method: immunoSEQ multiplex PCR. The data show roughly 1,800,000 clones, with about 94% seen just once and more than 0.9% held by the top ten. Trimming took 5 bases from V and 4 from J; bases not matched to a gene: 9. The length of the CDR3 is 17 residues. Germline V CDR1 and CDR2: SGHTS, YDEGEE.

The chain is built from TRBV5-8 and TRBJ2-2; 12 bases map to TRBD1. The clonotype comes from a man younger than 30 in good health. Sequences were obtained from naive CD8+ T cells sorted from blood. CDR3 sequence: CASSTGTGGATTGELFF. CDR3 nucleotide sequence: TGTGCCAGCAGTACCGGGACAGGGGGCGCGACCACCGGGGAGCTGTTTTTT.